What follows is one TCR beta chain and its context. Sequenced by immunoSEQ multiplex PCR; TCRdb stores in-frame clones only, minus some. This sample has 150,000 to 200,000 clones, with approximately 90% found just once. The entry originates in a study of radiation and T cells in renal cell carcinoma. This sample's time point: blood 4 weeks post-SBRT, at nephrectomy. Treatment of the sample: 15 Gy SBRT to primary tumor, nephrectomy 4 weeks later. From germline, CDR1 is SGHTA and CDR2 FQGNSA. The CDR3 totals 14 residues. The V gene lost 0 bases and the J gene lost 4 bases, with 8 bases spanning the gap. This TCR was recovered from a woman aged 50 to 60 with renal cell carcinoma. The sample in question was blood, obtained from a patient whose treatment included radiotherapy and nephrectomy. This chain links TRBV7-2 with TRBJ2-3, with D perhaps assigned TRBD1 or TRBD2 (5 bases each). The CDR3 nucleotides are TGTGCCAGCAGCTTAGCGGGGGTCCCAGATACGCAGTATTTT. Translated: CASSLAGVPDTQYF. The whole variable domain, filled in from reference TRBV7-2 and TRBJ2-3, reads GAGVSQSPSNKVTEKGKDVELRCDPISGHTALYWYRQSLGQGLEFLIYFQGNSAPDKSGLPSDRFSAERTGGSVSTLTIQRTQQEDSAVYLCASSLAGVPDTQYFGPGTRLTVL.